The clone carrying this T cell receptor beta chain was observed at least ten times. The antigen is undetermined. Per the germline V gene, CDR1 is KGHDR and CDR2 is SFDVKD. V lost 6 bases and J lost 0, with 8 bases in between. The CDR3 has 14 residues. These data belong to a study of regulatory T cells in long-lasting Graves disease. General study points: Persistent Graves' disease cases displayed lower TCR diversity than newly diagnosed ones.

In building TCR beta libraries, iRepertoire HTBI primers were used together with Arm-PCR of CDR3 regions. One entry per CDR3 protein, called by TCRdb with MiXCR from the multiplex PCR reads. The table lists about 460,000 distinct CDR3 sequences, approximately 23% of them singletons. As to time point: persistent/refractory GD, antithyroid drugs over 5 years with positive TRAb. Making the TCR library involved RNA that had been extracted from PBMCs. Xi'an, China, was home to the endocrinology department that provided patients. The chain has TRBV24-1 and TRBJ1-5; no definite D call. Material: peripheral blood mononuclear cells (PBMCs), obtained when the disease was refractory, from a patient treated with antithyroid drugs. The source is a female donor with Graves disease. Here the CDR3 DNA reads TGTGCCACCAGTATCCAAGGTAGCAATCAGCCCCAGCATTTT. It translates to CATSIQGSNQPQHF.